The rows below give T cell receptor beta chains drawn from one sample of a study of OX40 agonist ivuxolimab in advanced cancers. Data came from immunoSEQ multiplex PCR; TCRdb stores just in-frame clones and leaves some out. Of over 85,000 clones in the sample, 86% were seen once. The input for sequencing was CD4+ or CD8+ T cells sorted from blood, taken in a trial of the OX40 agonist ivuxolimab. The receptors derive from an adult with an advanced solid tumor such as melanoma, head and neck, liver or kidney cancer. The CDR3 runs from the conserved cysteine through the conserved F or W. The order of the fields is CDR3 DNA, CDR3 protein, D gene, clone size, V gene, J gene. The D gene is left open where the match is weak. Only some rows state a clone size, as once, few, many or a class for expanded clones.

DNA: TGTGCCTGGAGTGTGGGCGGGAGCGCCGGGGAGCTGTTTTTT; CDR3: CAWSVGGSAGELFF; D: TRBD2; size: -; V: TRBV30; J: TRBJ2-2
DNA: TGTGCCAGCAGCGTGACGGATACCTACGAGCAGTACTTC; CDR3: CASSVTDTYEQYF; D: -; size: -; V: TRBV9; J: TRBJ2-7
DNA: TGTGCCAGCAGCCTCCCCGGGCCTCCCAACACTGAAGCTTTCTTT; CDR3: CASSLPGPPNTEAFF; D: -; size: -; V: TRBV11-1; J: TRBJ1-1
DNA: TGTGCCAGTAGTAGGTCAGTAGGAGGCTACACCTTC; CDR3: CASSRSVGGYTF; D: -; size: few; V: TRBV19; J: TRBJ1-2
DNA: TGCGCCAGCAGCAGACGACTAGCGGGGGACTCCTACAATGAGCAGTTCTTC; CDR3: CASSRRLAGDSYNEQFF; D: TRBD2; size: -; V: TRBV5-1; J: TRBJ2-1
DNA: TGTGCCAGCTCATCTCGGGGGGGTGATGAGACCCAGTACTTC; CDR3: CASSSRGGDETQYF; D: TRBD2; size: -; V: TRBV18; J: TRBJ2-5
DNA: TGTGCCAGCAGGGGGACAGGGGAAAGCTACGAGCAGTACTTC; CDR3: CASRGTGESYEQYF; D: TRBD1; size: -; V: TRBV2; J: TRBJ2-7
DNA: TGTGCCAGCAGTTACTCATTTCAGGAGCCCCAGCATTTT; CDR3: CASSYSFQEPQHF; D: -; size: -; V: TRBV7-3; J: TRBJ1-5
DNA: TGTGCCAGCAGCTTGGGGGGAGGCAAAAACATTCAGTACTTC; CDR3: CASSLGGGKNIQYF; D: -; size: -; V: TRBV11-3; J: TRBJ2-4
DNA: TGTGCCAGTAGCCTCGGACTAGCGGGAGGATATTTGGAGCAGTTCTTC; CDR3: CASSLGLAGGYLEQFF; D: TRBD2; size: once; V: TRBV19; J: TRBJ2-1
DNA: TGTGCCAGCAGCTTAGGGGGAAAGGGCTATGGCTACACCTTC; CDR3: CASSLGGKGYGYTF; D: -; size: -; V: TRBV11-3; J: TRBJ1-2
DNA: TGTGCCAGTAGTGTACCCTACGAACAACCAAAAAACAATGAGCAGTTCTTC; CDR3: CASSVPYEQPKNNEQFF; D: -; size: -; V: TRBV19; J: TRBJ2-1
DNA: TGCGCCAGCAGCCAAGATCGGGGAGTCTCTGGAAACACCATATATTTT; CDR3: CASSQDRGVSGNTIYF; D: -; size: few; V: TRBV4-1; J: TRBJ1-3
DNA: TGTGCCTCGAACCCGGGACAGGGGTTCGAGCAGTACTTC; CDR3: CASNPGQGFEQYF; D: TRBD1; size: -; V: TRBV30; J: TRBJ2-7
DNA: TGTGCCAGCAGTGCCCCGGGAAGTCGGGAGACCCAGTACTTC; CDR3: CASSAPGSRETQYF; D: -; size: once; V: TRBV25-1; J: TRBJ2-5
DNA: TGTGCCAGCAGCTTAGACGGGCATATCTATGGCTACACCTTC; CDR3: CASSLDGHIYGYTF; D: -; size: -; V: TRBV11-3; J: TRBJ1-2
DNA: TGTGCCAGCAGCTGGCAGGGGGGGAATGAGCAGTTCTTC; CDR3: CASSWQGGNEQFF; D: -; size: -; V: TRBV5-4; J: TRBJ2-1
DNA: TGTGCCAGCAGCTGGAGGGCAGGGGCGTCACGGTCGGGCGAGCAGTACTTC; CDR3: CASSWRAGASRSGEQYF; D: -; size: -; V: TRBV5-6; J: TRBJ2-7
DNA: TGTGCCAGCAGTTTCACAGGGCTCAACTATGGCTACACCTTC; CDR3: CASSFTGLNYGYTF; D: -; size: once; V: TRBV27; J: TRBJ1-2
DNA: TGTGCCAGTAGTAACTCCGACAGGGTCTGGGCCGATCAGCCCCAGCATTTT; CDR3: CASSNSDRVWADQPQHF; D: TRBD1; size: -; V: TRBV19; J: TRBJ1-5
DNA: TGCGCCAGCAGTCCTCCTGGCTCTGGGGCCAACGTCCTGACTTTC; CDR3: CASSPPGSGANVLTF; D: -; size: -; V: TRBV4-3; J: TRBJ2-6
DNA: TGTGCCAGCAGCTTAGAAATATCCGGCTACACCTTC; CDR3: CASSLEISGYTF; D: -; size: -; V: TRBV7-2; J: TRBJ1-2
DNA: TGTGCCATCAGTGAAGGGGACAGGGGGTCCTACGAGCAGTACTTC; CDR3: CAISEGDRGSYEQYF; D: TRBD1; size: -; V: TRBV10-3; J: TRBJ2-7
DNA: TGTGCCAGCAGACCGGGGGAGGGCACTGAAGCTTTCTTT; CDR3: CASRPGEGTEAFF; D: -; size: -; V: TRBV6-5; J: TRBJ1-1
DNA: TGTGCCAGCAGCTTAGCGGGAGTGAGCACAGATACGCAGTATTTT; CDR3: CASSLAGVSTDTQYF; D: -; size: -; V: TRBV7-2; J: TRBJ2-3
DNA: TGTGCTAGTGGTTTGTCCTACAATGAGCAGTTCTTC; CDR3: CASGLSYNEQFF; D: -; size: -; V: TRBV12-5; J: TRBJ2-1
DNA: TGCGCCAGCAGTCTCCGGGGGGCTAGGAGCCAGGAGACCCAGTACTTC; CDR3: CASSLRGARSQETQYF; D: -; size: -; V: TRBV5-1; J: TRBJ2-5
DNA: TGCAGTGTAATTACCTACAATGAGCAGTTCTTC; CDR3: CSVITYNEQFF; D: -; size: -; V: TRBV20-1; J: TRBJ2-1
DNA: TGTGCCAGCAGTTTTCAAGGGGGGGCTGATGGCTACACCTTC; CDR3: CASSFQGGADGYTF; D: -; size: -; V: TRBV6-6; J: TRBJ1-2
DNA: TGTGCCAGCAGCTTAAGGTCGGGGCTAGCGGGGGGAAGCTACGAGCAGTACTTC; CDR3: CASSLRSGLAGGSYEQYF; D: TRBD2; size: -; V: TRBV7-2; J: TRBJ2-7
DNA: TGTGCCAGCAGAGCCGACAGGGGTCGAAATCAGCCCCAGCATTTT; CDR3: CASRADRGRNQPQHF; D: TRBD1; size: -; V: TRBV6-5; J: TRBJ1-5
DNA: TGTGCCAGCGGAAGGACAGGTATTTCCCAAGAGACCCAGTACTTC; CDR3: CASGRTGISQETQYF; D: TRBD1; size: -; V: TRBV2; J: TRBJ2-5
DNA: TGTGCCAGCAGTTCAGGGGGACCCTATTATGGCTACACCTTC; CDR3: CASSSGGPYYGYTF; D: TRBD1; size: medium-sized; V: TRBV11-2; J: TRBJ1-2
DNA: TGTGCCAGCAGATCCGATTACTACAATGAGCAGTTCTTC; CDR3: CASRSDYYNEQFF; D: -; size: once; V: TRBV7-8; J: TRBJ2-1
DNA: TGCGCCAGCAGCGCCCGTACAGGGGGCGACGAGCAGTACTTC; CDR3: CASSARTGGDEQYF; D: TRBD1; size: -; V: TRBV5-1; J: TRBJ2-7
DNA: TGCGCCAGCAGGGGGGAAACTGAAGCTTTCTTT; CDR3: CASRGETEAFF; D: -; size: -; V: TRBV5-1; J: TRBJ1-1
DNA: TGTGCCAGCAGCTCGCTACATATTAACAATGAGCAGTTCTTC; CDR3: CASSSLHINNEQFF; D: -; size: once; V: TRBV11-2; J: TRBJ2-1
DNA: TGTGCCTGGAGAAGCAGGGGGCAGGGTAACTATGGCTACACCTTC; CDR3: CAWRSRGQGNYGYTF; D: TRBD1; size: -; V: TRBV30; J: TRBJ1-2
DNA: TGTGCCAGCACACAAATAGGCGGGTATGAAGCTTTCTTT; CDR3: CASTQIGGYEAFF; D: -; size: -; V: TRBV11-2; J: TRBJ1-1
DNA: TGTGCCTGGAAAGTAGCGGGAGGCCCCCCAGATACGCAGTATTTT; CDR3: CAWKVAGGPPDTQYF; D: TRBD2; size: -; V: TRBV30; J: TRBJ2-3
DNA: TGTGCCAGCCAACTCATTCAGGGATCTACTGAAGCTTTCTTT; CDR3: CASQLIQGSTEAFF; D: -; size: -; V: TRBV6-1; J: TRBJ1-1
DNA: TGTGCCAGCAGTTACCCAGGGACAGGGGAGCAGTACTTC; CDR3: CASSYPGTGEQYF; D: TRBD1; size: -; V: TRBV6-5; J: TRBJ2-7
DNA: TGTGCCAGCAGCAGGGGGGTTAGAGGCACAGATACGCAGTATTTT; CDR3: CASSRGVRGTDTQYF; D: -; size: once; V: TRBV9; J: TRBJ2-3
DNA: TGTGCCAGCTCACCAAATAGCGGGATCGACGAGCAGTACTTC; CDR3: CASSPNSGIDEQYF; D: TRBD2; size: once; V: TRBV18; J: TRBJ2-7
DNA: TGTGCCAGCAGTTTGTTCCACTCTTCTAACTATGGCTACACCTTC; CDR3: CASSLFHSSNYGYTF; D: -; size: -; V: TRBV27; J: TRBJ1-2
DNA: TGTGCCAGCTCACCACCAGGGCGTGAGACCCAGTACTTC; CDR3: CASSPPGRETQYF; D: -; size: -; V: TRBV18; J: TRBJ2-5
DNA: TGTGCCAGCAGGGAGGTTAATGGTCAGCCCCAGCATTTT; CDR3: CASREVNGQPQHF; D: -; size: -; V: TRBV6-5; J: TRBJ1-5
DNA: TGCGCCAGCAGCCAGCCCCTCGGTTTAGGCGGGAGGGGCAATGAGCAGTTCTTC; CDR3: CASSQPLGLGGRGNEQFF; D: TRBD2; size: once; V: TRBV4-1; J: TRBJ2-1
DNA: TGTGCCTGGAGGAAGTCGGGGGCGATCTACGAGCAGTACTTC; CDR3: CAWRKSGAIYEQYF; D: -; size: -; V: TRBV30; J: TRBJ2-7
DNA: TGTGCCAGCACTTGGACTGAGAACACTGAAGCTTTCTTT; CDR3: CASTWTENTEAFF; D: -; size: few; V: TRBV2; J: TRBJ1-1
DNA: TGTGCCAGCAAAGGGGTTGGACAATGGAGAGGCGGGTTGGAGACCCAGTACTTC; CDR3: CASKGVGQWRGGLETQYF; D: -; size: -; V: TRBV27; J: TRBJ2-5
DNA: TGTGCCAGCAGCTTGTCGAGTGTCAATCAGCCCCAGCATTTT; CDR3: CASSLSSVNQPQHF; D: -; size: -; V: TRBV7-2; J: TRBJ1-5
DNA: TGTGCCAGCAGTACCTCCACTAGCAATCAGCCCCAGCATTTT; CDR3: CASSTSTSNQPQHF; D: -; size: -; V: TRBV6-5; J: TRBJ1-5
DNA: TGTGCCAGCAGACCCGGACTTGTCTACGAGCAGTACTTC; CDR3: CASRPGLVYEQYF; D: -; size: -; V: TRBV5-5; J: TRBJ2-7